Below, 24 T cell receptor beta chains from the same sample are listed, as sequenced in a study of T cell responses to AZD1222 COVID-19 vaccine. Sequencing used immunoSEQ multiplex PCR; TCRdb keeps in-frame clones, though not all of them. The sample holds 55,000 to 65,000 clones; nearly 80% are singletons and the top ten take approximately 5%. The sequences come from peripheral blood, collected 28 days after the second AZD1222 dose. These TCRs come from an adult who received the AZD1222 COVID-19 vaccine.

This rearrangement joins TRBV19 to TRBJ2-2; a weak D match, TRBD2 (5 bases). Trimming stripped 6 bases from V and 6 bases from J, with 11 bases between. There are 13 residues in the CDR3. The germline CDR1 and CDR2 sequences are LNHDA and SQIVND (reference sequence). CDR3 in amino acids: CASSQLVAGELFF. Here the CDR3 DNA reads TGTGCCAGTAGCCAACTAGTCGCCGGGGAGCTGTTTTTT.

This clone was seen only once. The chain combines TRBV28 with TRBJ2-7; either TRBD1 or TRBD2 may supply D (5 bases each). There are 12 residues in the CDR3. The germline CDR1 and CDR2 sequences are MDHEN and SYDVKM. V was trimmed by 9 bases and J by 6 bases, leaving 15 bases between them. CDR3 sequence reads: CASGTGASEQYF. The CDR3 DNA follows: TGTGCCAGTGGGACGGGTGCAAGCGAGCAGTACTTC.

The genes are TRBV6-5 and TRBJ1-5, with D tentatively TRBD1 (6 bases). CDR3 length: 15 amino acids. CDR1 MNHEY and CDR2 SVGAGI come from the germline V gene. V was pared by 5 bases and J by 6 bases, with 17 bases between. CDR3 coding DNA: TGTGCCAGCAGTCGAAGGGGTCAGGGGTTTCAGCCCCAGCATTTT. Protein sequence: CASSRRGQGFQPQHF.

J is TRBJ1-1 and V is TRBV5-4, with 7 bases identical to TRBD1. Germline trimming cut 4 bases from V and 3 bases from J; bases unmatched to any gene: 15. The germline V gene encodes CDR1 SGHNT and CDR2 YYREEE (reference sequence). The CDR3 runs 17 residues. The CDR3 reads CASSHLGQTLRDTEAFF. The CDR3 DNA follows: TGTGCCAGCAGCCACCTGGGACAGACCCTTAGGGACACTGAAGCTTTCTTT.

This clone came up a few times. V usage is TRBV10-3 and J usage is TRBJ1-4; 8 bases agree with TRBD1. The length of the CDR3 is 16 residues. V was clipped by 5 bases and J by 4 bases; unmatched bases: 9. Germline V gives CDR1 ENHRY, CDR2 SYGVKD. The CDR3 nucleotides read TGTGCCATCAGTCAAGGGACAGGAATCTATAATGAAAAACTGTTTTTT. Translated, it gives CAISQGTGIYNEKLFF.

The chain carries TRBV3-1 (or the pseudogene TRBV3-2) and TRBJ2-5; a possible D gene is TRBD2 (5 bases). The CDR3 extends over 14 amino acids. Trimming left V 4 bases short and J 5 bases short, with 14 bases between. Germline assignment: CDR1 LGHDT and CDR2 YNNKEL (reference sequence). In DNA form, the CDR3 reads TGTGCCAGCAGCCGGGGTGCTAGCTCTGAGACCCAGTACTTC. Translated: CASSRGASSETQYF.

J is TRBJ1-6 and V is TRBV19; TRBD1 is a possible D gene (5 bases). V was clipped by 9 bases and J by 7 bases, with 13 bases between them. This CDR3 is built from 13 residues. CDR1 and CDR2 from the germline V gene are LNHDA and SQIVND (reference sequence). CDR3 loop: CASLGHQNSPLHF. CDR3 DNA sequence: TGTGCCAGCCTTGGACACCAGAATTCACCCCTCCACTTT. Combining the CDR3 with reference TRBV19 and TRBJ1-6 gives the whole variable domain DGGITQSPKYLFRKEGQNVTLSCEQNLNHDAMYWYRQDPGQGLRLIYYSQIVNDFQKGDIAEGYSVSREKKESFPLTVTSAQKNPTAFYLCASLGHQNSPLHFGNGTRLTVT.

The chain has TRBV15 and TRBJ1-1, with 8 bases that match TRBD1. Per germline, CDR1 LNHNV and CDR2 YYDKDF (reference sequence). The CDR3 length is 17 residues. The trim removed 0 bases at V and 5 bases at J, leaving 11 bases unmatched. DNA for the CDR3: TGTGCCACCAGCAGAGATCGCTTTCAGGGGGCTAGAACTGAAGCTTTCTTT. It is translated as CATSRDRFQGARTEAFF.

This rearrangement joins TRBV5-6 to TRBJ1-2, with D possibly being TRBD1 (5 bases). This CDR3 is built from 15 residues. Germline V gene data show CDR1 as SGHDT and CDR2 as YYEEEE. V lost 3 bases, J lost 3 bases, and 15 bases lay in between. CDR3 residues: CASSSGTGEDYGYTF. CDR3 sequence (DNA): TGTGCCAGCAGCTCCGGGACGGGAGAAGACTATGGCTACACCTTC.

The rearrangement links TRBV7-9 to TRBJ1-5; D possibly corresponds to TRBD1 (6 bases). Germline CDR1 and CDR2: SEHNR and FQNEAQ (reference sequence). CDR3 length equals 14 residues. Trimming cost V 5 bases and J 7 bases, with 15 bases left between them. Written as DNA, the CDR3 is TGTGCCAGCAGCCCCTTCGCGGGGGCCCAGCCCCAGCATTTT. Translating it yields CASSPFAGAQPQHF.

The chain uses TRBV10-1 and TRBJ1-3; TRBD1 matches at 9 bases. V shed 3 bases and J 4 bases; nucleotides not matched to a gene: 4. Germline lookup yields CDR1 WNHNN and CDR2 SYGVQD (reference sequence). This CDR3 comprises 15 residues. The CDR3 DNA follows: TGCGCCAGCAGTGACGGACAGGGGAACGGAAACACCATATATTTT. Its translation is CASSDGQGNGNTIYF.

The CDR3 coding sequence is TGTGCCAGCTCACCACAGGCGGCCGGCTACACCTTC. Translation: CASSPQAAGYTF. The chain recombines TRBV18 with TRBJ1-2; D is unresolved. V was pared by 1 base and J by 8 bases, with 8 bases between. CDR3 length equals 12 residues. The germline gives CDR1 KGHSH, CDR2 LQKENI.

This clone appeared a few times. This chain uses TRBV14 with TRBJ2-1; 15 bases are shared with TRBD2. The CDR3 is made up of 15 amino acids. Per the germline V gene, CDR1 is SGHDN and CDR2 is FVKESK. Trimming removed 5 bases from V and 7 bases from J; junction bases left unmatched: 3. The CDR3 loop is CASSYGTSGRNEQFF. The CDR3 region has the DNA TGTGCCAGCAGCTATGGGACTAGCGGGAGGAATGAGCAGTTCTTC. Complete variable domain (other parts from reference TRBV14 and TRBJ2-1): EAGVTQFPSHSVIEKGQTVTLRCDPISGHDNLYWYRRVMGKEIKFLLHFVKESKQDESGMPNNRFLAERTGGTYSTLKVQPAELEDSGVYFCASSYGTSGRNEQFFGPGTRLTVL.

J is TRBJ1-2 and V is TRBV10-3; D is unresolved. Germline V gives CDR1 ENHRY, CDR2 SYGVKD. The CDR3 loop spans 13 amino acids. V was trimmed by 3 bases and J by 6 bases, leaving 11 bases between them. The CDR3 reads CAISEGFGNGYTF. The CDR3 DNA follows: TGTGCCATCAGTGAAGGTTTTGGGAATGGCTACACCTTC.

The V and J genes are TRBV19 and TRBJ1-5, with D perhaps matching TRBD1 (6 bases). CDR1 is LNHDA and CDR2 is SQIVND in the germline V gene (reference sequence). The CDR3 spans 15 residues. V lost 6 bases and J lost 6, with 18 bases in between. CDR3 sequence reads: CASSRGQGKSQPQHF. DNA of the CDR3: TGTGCCAGTAGCCGGGGGCAGGGGAAGAGTCAGCCCCAGCATTTT.

The chain carries TRBV30 and TRBJ1-1, with D maybe TRBD1 (5 bases). CDR1 is GTSNPN, CDR2 SVGIG, per germline (reference sequence). The CDR3 spans 13 residues. V was shortened by 1 base and J by 6 bases, with 12 bases between the two germline ends. The CDR3 region is CAWSGGRLAEAFF. The CDR3 nucleotides read TGTGCCTGGAGTGGGGGACGGCTCGCTGAAGCTTTCTTT. The full variable domain, its missing parts supplied by reference TRBV30 and TRBJ1-1, is SQTIHQWPATLVQPVGSPLSLECTVEGTSNPNLYWYRQAAGRGLQLLFYSVGIGQISSEVPQNLSASRPQDRQFILSSKKLLLSDSGFYLCAWSGGRLAEAFFGQGTRLTVV.

The V gene is TRBV20-1, the J gene TRBJ1-1, with 9 bases matching TRBD1. With V trimmed by 3 bases and J by 1 base, 6 bases remained unmatched. The CDR3 spans 15 residues. Looked up from germline, CDR1 is DFQATT and CDR2 is SNEGSKA (reference sequence). CDR3 protein: CSASPLGQGNTEAFF. The DNA for the CDR3 is TGCAGTGCTAGTCCCTTGGGACAGGGGAACACTGAAGCTTTCTTT.

The chain employs TRBV13 and TRBJ1-4; TRBD1 might be the D (6 bases). Looked up from germline, CDR1 is PRHDT and CDR2 is FYEKMQ (reference sequence). The CDR3 runs to 15 residues. V lost 1 base and J lost 4, with 10 bases in between. The CDR3 DNA follows: TGTGCCAGCAGCTTAGATATAGGGGGTAATGAAAAACTGTTTTTT. The encoded protein is CASSLDIGGNEKLFF.

V usage is TRBV2 and J usage is TRBJ2-7; 10 bases are shared with TRBD1. V was clipped by 6 bases and J by 1 base; unmatched bases: 6. This CDR3 has 15 residues. The germline gives CDR1 SNHLY, CDR2 FYNNEI. DNA for the CDR3: TGTGCCAGCAGCACCGGGACAGGGGCTTCCTACGAGCAGTACGTC. Encoded protein: CASSTGTGASYEQYV.

This clone turned up a few times. V and J are TRBV28 and TRBJ1-2, with TRBD1 as a possible D gene (5 bases). Trimming removed 3 bases at V and 8 bases at J, with 10 bases between. This CDR3 is 12 amino acids long. Looked up from germline, CDR1 is MDHEN and CDR2 is SYDVKM. Here the CDR3 DNA reads TGTGCCAGCAGTTTCCAGGGATGGGGCTACACCTTC. Residues: CASSFQGWGYTF.

This clone was recorded a few times. This chain uses TRBV5-1 with TRBJ2-7; 8 bases match TRBD1. This CDR3 contains 15 residues. Germline-derived CDR1 and CDR2 are SGHRS and YFSETQ. V was pared by 4 bases and J by 2 bases, with 8 bases of the junction left unmatched. The CDR3 coding sequence is TGCGCCAGCAGCCCTTCGACAGGGGTTACCTACGAGCAGTACTTC. Its translation is CASSPSTGVTYEQYF.

This rearrangement joins TRBV9 to TRBJ1-3, with 9 bases matching TRBD1. This CDR3 is built from 16 residues. V shed 0 bases and J 3 bases; nucleotides not matched to a gene: 4. Germline CDR1 is SGDLS and CDR2 is YYNGEE. CDR3 nucleotide sequence: TGTGCCAGCAGCGTAGAACAGGGGGCGGTTGGAAACACCATATATTTT. As protein: CASSVEQGAVGNTIYF. Based on the CDR3 plus reference TRBV9 and TRBJ1-3, the full variable domain is DSGVTQTPKHLITATGQRVTLRCSPRSGDLSVYWYQQSLDQGLQFLIQYYNGEERAKGNILERFSAQQFPDLHSELNLSSLELGDSALYFCASSVEQGAVGNTIYFGEGSWLTVV.

This clone has a single count. The CDR3 bases are TGTGCCAGTAAGGGTTTTCTCAGCAATCAGCCCCAGCATTTT. Protein product: CASKGFLSNQPQHF. This chain joins TRBV19 and TRBJ1-5; D is uncertain. The germline V and J ends were trimmed by 7 bases and 1 base, with 11 bases remaining between them. The CDR3 spans 14 residues. Germline V gives CDR1 LNHDA, CDR2 SQIVND (reference sequence).

The rearrangement links TRBV28 to TRBJ1-1; TRBD1 matches 7 bases. V was clipped by 6 bases and J by 4 bases; unmatched bases: 8. The length of the CDR3 is 14 residues. Germline-derived CDR1 and CDR2 are MDHEN and SYDVKM. CDR3 residues: CASSRQGLGTEAFF. The CDR3 coding sequence is TGTGCCAGCAGCCGACAGGGTTTGGGCACTGAAGCTTTCTTT.